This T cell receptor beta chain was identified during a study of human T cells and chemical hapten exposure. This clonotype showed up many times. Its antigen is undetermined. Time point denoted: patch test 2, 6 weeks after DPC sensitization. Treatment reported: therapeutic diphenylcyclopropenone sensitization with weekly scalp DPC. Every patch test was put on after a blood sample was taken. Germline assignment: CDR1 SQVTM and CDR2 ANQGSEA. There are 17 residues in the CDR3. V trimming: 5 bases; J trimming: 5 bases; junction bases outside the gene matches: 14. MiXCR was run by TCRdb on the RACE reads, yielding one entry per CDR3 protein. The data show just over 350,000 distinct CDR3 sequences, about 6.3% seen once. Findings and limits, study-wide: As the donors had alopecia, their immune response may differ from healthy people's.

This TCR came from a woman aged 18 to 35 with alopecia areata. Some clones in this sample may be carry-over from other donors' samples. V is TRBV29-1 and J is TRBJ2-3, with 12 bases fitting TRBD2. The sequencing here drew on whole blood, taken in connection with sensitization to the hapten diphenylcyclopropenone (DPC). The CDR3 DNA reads TGCAGCGTTACCAGCTCTCTAGCGGGGGGGCCTGGAGATACGCAGTATTTT. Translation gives CSVTSSLAGGPGDTQYF.